This T cell receptor (beta chain) was identified in a study of shared clonotypes between healthy human individuals. CDR3 length equals 15 residues. With 3 bases removed from V and 4 bases from J, the gap between germline ends came to 15 bases. CDR1 MDHEN and CDR2 SYDVKM come from the germline V gene. Assay used: immunoSEQ multiplex PCR; TCRdb lists only in-frame clones, some missing. The table includes about 480,000 clones, nearly 80% detected once. The sequence was obtained from a middle-aged woman in good health. Some clones in this sample may be carry-over from other donors' samples. Material: PBMCs. The chain is built from TRBV28 and TRBJ2-5, with a possible D match to TRBD1 (6 bases). The CDR3 protein is CASSFRVGQPETQYF. CDR3 bases: TGTGCCAGCAGTTTTCGGGTGGGACAACCAGAGACCCAGTACTTC.